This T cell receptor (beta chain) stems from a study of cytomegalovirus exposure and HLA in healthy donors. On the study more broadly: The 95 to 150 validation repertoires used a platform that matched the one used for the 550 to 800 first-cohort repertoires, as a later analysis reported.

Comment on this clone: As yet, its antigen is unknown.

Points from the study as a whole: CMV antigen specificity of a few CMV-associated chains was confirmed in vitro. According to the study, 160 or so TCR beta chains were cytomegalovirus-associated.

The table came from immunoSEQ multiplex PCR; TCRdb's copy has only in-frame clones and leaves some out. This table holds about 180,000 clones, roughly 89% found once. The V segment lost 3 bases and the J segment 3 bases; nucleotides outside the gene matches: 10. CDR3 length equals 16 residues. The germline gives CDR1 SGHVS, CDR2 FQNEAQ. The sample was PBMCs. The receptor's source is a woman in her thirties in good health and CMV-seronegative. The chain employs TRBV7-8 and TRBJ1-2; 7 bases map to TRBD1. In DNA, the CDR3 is TGTGCCAGCAGCTTTGCCGCACCGGGACAGCACTATGGCTACACCTTC. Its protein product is CASSFAAPGQHYGYTF.